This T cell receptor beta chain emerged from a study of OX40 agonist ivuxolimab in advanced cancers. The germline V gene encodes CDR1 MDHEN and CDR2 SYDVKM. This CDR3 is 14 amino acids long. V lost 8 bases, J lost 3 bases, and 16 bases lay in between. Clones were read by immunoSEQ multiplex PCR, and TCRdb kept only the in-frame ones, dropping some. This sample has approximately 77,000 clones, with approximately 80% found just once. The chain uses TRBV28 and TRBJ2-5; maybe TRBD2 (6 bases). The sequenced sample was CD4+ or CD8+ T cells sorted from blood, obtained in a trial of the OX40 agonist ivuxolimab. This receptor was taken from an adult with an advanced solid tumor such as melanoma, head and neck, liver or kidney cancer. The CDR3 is CASYTGTAKETQYF. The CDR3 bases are TGTGCCAGCTACACCGGGACTGCGAAAGAGACCCAGTACTTC.